The 29 T cell receptor beta chains listed next were all sequenced from one sample in a study of blood T cell repertoires in COVID-19. Only in-frame clones appear in the TCRdb table, and some are missing; sequencing was by immunoSEQ multiplex PCR. In the table there are approximately 84,000 clones, about nine tenths of which are singletons. Sequencing was carried out using peripheral blood. These receptor sequences come from a human donor with active COVID-19. The donor label of this sample is uncertain.

V gene TRBV28 combines with J gene TRBJ1-1; 9 bases fit TRBD1. CDR3 length: 13 amino acids. Losses at the gene ends were 5 bases for V and 3 bases for J; bases not matched to a gene: 1. Germline V gives CDR1 MDHEN, CDR2 SYDVKM. DNA for the CDR3: TGTGCCAGCAGTGGACAGGGGTACACTGAAGCTTTCTTT. The encoded protein is CASSGQGYTEAFF.

This clone was seen a single time. This chain joins TRBV27 and TRBJ1-2; 8 nucleotides match TRBD1. The J segment lost 4 bases and the V segment lost 5 bases, leaving 3 bases of the junction unmatched. The CDR3 totals 13 residues. Germline CDR1 reads MNHEY; CDR2 reads SMNVEV (reference sequence). The CDR3 nucleotides read TGTGCCAGCAGTAGGACAGGGCCCTATGGCTACACCTTC. It specifies CASSRTGPYGYTF.

The chain couples TRBV4-1 to TRBJ1-2, with TRBD1 as a possible D gene (5 bases). CDR1 and CDR2 (germline): MGHRA, YSYEKL. This CDR3 has 11 amino acids. With 4 bases removed from V and 9 bases from J, the gap between germline ends came to 9 bases. The CDR3 DNA reads as TGCGCCAGCAGCCTCCAGGGAAGCTACACCTTC. Its protein is CASSLQGSYTF.

The CDR3 region has the DNA TGTGCCAGCAGCCCCCGGTCTAGCACACGATCCAATGAGCAGTTCTTC. Its protein is CASSPRSSTRSNEQFF. The rearrangement uses TRBV14 and TRBJ2-1; D is perhaps TRBD2 (5 bases). The CDR3 has 16 amino acids. Per the germline V gene, CDR1 is SGHDN and CDR2 is FVKESK. Trimming pared 4 bases from V and 6 bases from J, leaving 19 bases between.

The V gene is TRBV4-1, the J gene TRBJ1-4; possibly TRBD1 for D (6 bases). Germline loops: CDR1 MGHRA, CDR2 YSYEKL. Trimming left V 0 bases short and J 8 bases short, with 16 bases between. The CDR3 is 16 amino acids. CDR3 DNA sequence: TGCGCCAGCAGCCAAGATTCGAACAGGGCAGGGGAAAAACTGTTTTTT. Its protein product is CASSQDSNRAGEKLFF.

The chain carries TRBV2 and TRBJ1-4; 10 bases line up with TRBD1. The germline gives CDR1 SNHLY, CDR2 FYNNEI. V was pared by 7 bases and J by 1 base, with 3 bases of the junction left unmatched. CDR3 length: 15 amino acids. CDR3 protein: CASKRDRGTNEKLFF. CDR3 bases: TGTGCCAGCAAGAGGGACAGGGGAACTAATGAAAAACTGTTTTTT.

This rearrangement joins TRBV19 to TRBJ1-3; TRBD1 matches 9 bases. The CDR3 has 16 amino acids. Trimming cost V 4 bases and J 1 base; bases outside gene matches: 5. Germline V lookup: CDR1 LNHDA, CDR2 SQIVND (reference sequence). The CDR3 DNA reads as TGTGCCAGTAGTACCACAGGGGGCGCTTCTGGAAACACCATATATTTT. Translation gives CASSTTGGASGNTIYF.

The chain is built from TRBV4-1 and TRBJ1-2; D perhaps matches TRBD1 (5 bases). Trimming stripped 1 base from V and 4 bases from J, with 13 bases between. The CDR3 extends over 15 amino acids. Germline V lookup: CDR1 MGHRA, CDR2 YSYEKL. CDR3 in DNA: TGCGCCAGCAGCCAAGTAGGGGCTATCTCCTATGGCTACACCTTC. It yields the protein CASSQVGAISYGYTF.

This chain uses TRBV20-1 with TRBJ2-5, with 10 bases matching TRBD2. V was clipped by 3 bases and J by 5 bases; unmatched bases: 9. This CDR3 has 15 amino acids. In germline, CDR1 is DFQATT, CDR2 SNEGSKA (reference sequence). The CDR3 sequence is CSASKAGGRRETQYF. The CDR3 DNA is TGCAGTGCTAGTAAAGCGGGGGGGCGGCGCGAGACCCAGTACTTC.

This clone was counted between two and nine times. The gene calls are TRBV5-4 and TRBJ2-7; TRBD1 agrees at 8 bases. V trimming: 0 bases; J trimming: 4 bases; junction bases outside the gene matches: 6. Per germline, CDR1 SGHNT and CDR2 YYREEE (reference sequence). This CDR3 spans 15 amino acids. CDR3 DNA sequence: TGTGCCAGCAGCTTGGCCGGGACAGGCCATTACGAGCAGTACTTC. Protein sequence: CASSLAGTGHYEQYF.

The chain has TRBV6-2 or TRBV6-3 and TRBJ2-5, with 9 bases matching TRBD2. In germline, CDR1 is MNHEY, CDR2 SVGEGT. The CDR3 runs to 15 residues. With V trimmed by 6 bases and J by 1 base, 6 bases remained unmatched. In DNA, the CDR3 is TGTGCCAGCAGCCAAGCGGGGGGCGGCCAAGAGACCCAGTACTTC. Encoded protein: CASSQAGGGQETQYF.

The chain has TRBV12-3 or TRBV12-4 and TRBJ1-2; D gene ambiguous. The CDR3 is made up of 12 amino acids. Trimming shortened V by 3 bases and J by 4 bases, and 6 bases separated the two germline ends. CDR3: CASSFRGYGYTF. In nucleotides, the CDR3 is TGTGCCAGCAGTTTTCGCGGCTATGGCTACACCTTC.

This chain uses TRBV7-9 with TRBJ2-1, with 10 nucleotides matching TRBD2. V was clipped by 1 base and J by 6 bases; unmatched bases: 3. CDR3 length: 15 amino acids. Germline V gives CDR1 SEHNR, CDR2 FQNEAQ (reference sequence). The CDR3 sequence: CASSLGASGGNEQFF. The DNA for the CDR3 is TGTGCCAGCAGCTTAGGGGCTAGCGGGGGCAATGAGCAGTTCTTC.

V and J are TRBV5-1 and TRBJ2-1, with TRBD1 matching 7 bases. The trim removed 6 bases at V and 6 bases at J, leaving 9 bases unmatched. Germline V CDR1 and CDR2: SGHRS, YFSETQ. The CDR3 covers 14 residues. CDR3 DNA sequence: TGCGCCAGCACTTTCCGACAGGGTTCCAATGAGCAGTTCTTC. Protein sequence: CASTFRQGSNEQFF.

This clone has just a few counts. The CDR3 sequence: CASSLAGDRSTYEQYF. As DNA, the CDR3 is TGTGCCAGCAGCTTGGCAGGTGACAGGTCGACCTACGAGCAGTACTTC. The gene calls are TRBV5-6 and TRBJ2-7; D is possibly TRBD1 (6 bases). With 0 bases removed from V and 2 bases from J, the gap between germline ends came to 15 bases. The germline V gene has CDR1 SGHDT and CDR2 YYEEEE. There are 16 residues in the CDR3.

The V gene is TRBV5-5, the J gene TRBJ1-5; D is perhaps TRBD1 (5 bases). The CDR3 contains 15 residues. Germline V gene lookup returns CDR1 SGHKS and CDR2 YYEKEE (reference sequence). Trimming removed 0 bases from V and 0 bases from J, with 7 bases in between. The CDR3 spells CASSLAGHSNQPQHF. In DNA, the CDR3 is TGTGCCAGCAGCTTGGCCGGACATAGCAATCAGCCCCAGCATTTT.

The genes are TRBV20-1 and TRBJ2-7; no firm D call. The V and J ends lost 3 bases and 0 bases respectively, with 12 bases between them. The CDR3 is 14 amino acids. Germline V gene lookup returns CDR1 DFQATT and CDR2 SNEGSKA (reference sequence). CDR3 sequence reads: CSASGSGSSYEQYF. In DNA form, the CDR3 reads TGCAGTGCTAGTGGGTCAGGTAGCTCCTACGAGCAGTACTTC.

The rearrangement uses TRBV19 and TRBJ2-1; 11 nucleotides line up with TRBD2. With 11 bases clipped from V and 3 bases from J, the junction kept 3 bases outside the gene matches. The CDR3 covers 13 residues. Germline V gene sequence: CDR1 LNHDA, CDR2 SQIVND (reference sequence). CDR3 amino acids: CAVTSGIYNEQFF. In DNA, the CDR3 is TGTGCCGTGACTAGCGGGATCTACAATGAGCAGTTCTTC.

The chain is built from TRBV7-9 and TRBJ2-7, with 10 bases lining up with TRBD1. CDR3 size: 14 residues. J was trimmed by 6 bases and V by 5 bases; bases with no gene match: 7. Germline CDR1 SEHNR, CDR2 FQNEAQ (reference sequence). CDR3 bases: TGTGCCAGCAGCCAGGGACAGGGGCTGGGCGAGCAGTACTTC. It translates to CASSQGQGLGEQYF.

This chain joins TRBV7-2 and TRBJ2-7; no reliable D call. Germline values: CDR1 SGHTA, CDR2 FQGNSA. This CDR3 comprises 13 residues. V lost 1 base to trimming and J lost 4 bases, with 8 bases between them. The CDR3 region is CASSLELPYEQYF. CDR3 DNA sequence: TGTGCCAGCAGCTTAGAACTACCGTACGAGCAGTACTTC.

The sample holds one count of this clone. This chain joins TRBV6-5 and TRBJ1-2; D call uncertain. CDR1 and CDR2 from the germline V gene are MNHEY and SVGAGI. Trimming pared 7 bases from V and 6 bases from J, leaving 21 bases between. The length of the CDR3 is 15 residues. The CDR3 is CASTIEGRISDGYTF. CDR3 DNA: TGTGCCAGCACAATCGAAGGGAGGATATCAGATGGCTACACCTTC.

This clone has only a few counts. J is TRBJ1-5 and V is TRBV27, with 8 bases fitting TRBD1. The CDR3 extends over 14 amino acids. The ends lost 9 bases at V and 2 bases at J; junction bases unmatched: 6. Germline V gene data show CDR1 as MNHEY and CDR2 as SMNVEV (reference sequence). The chain's CDR3 is CASRQGFGNQPQHF. CDR3 DNA: TGTGCCAGTCGACAGGGGTTCGGCAATCAGCCCCAGCATTTT.

V gene TRBV18 combines with J gene TRBJ2-7; TRBD1 aligns across 7 bases. Germline trimming cut 5 bases from V and 5 bases from J; bases unmatched to any gene: 3. In germline, CDR1 is KGHSH, CDR2 LQKENI. The CDR3 loop spans 12 amino acids. CDR3 amino acids: CASSYRGNEQYF. CDR3 coding DNA: TGTGCCAGCTCATACAGGGGCAACGAGCAGTACTTC.

The CDR3 nucleotides are TGTGCCAGCAGCGTGAGGGGGCCCCCCTACGAGCAGTACTTC. It codes for CASSVRGPPYEQYF. V and J are TRBV9 and TRBJ2-7; 7 nucleotides agree with TRBD1. The CDR3 runs to 14 residues. With V trimmed by 2 bases and J by 2 bases, 4 bases remained unmatched. Per germline, CDR1 SGDLS and CDR2 YYNGEE.

The chain couples TRBV4-1 to TRBJ2-1; D call uncertain. Per the germline V gene, CDR1 is MGHRA and CDR2 is YSYEKL. The CDR3 covers 12 residues. The V end lost 4 bases, the J end lost 4 bases, and 5 bases lay between the germline ends. CDR3 nucleotides: TGCGCCAGCAGCCCGGGTTACAATGAGCAGTTCTTC. This codes for CASSPGYNEQFF.

J is TRBJ2-2 and V is TRBV9, with 7 positions matching TRBD1. The CDR3 extends over 14 amino acids. The germline V gene encodes CDR1 SGDLS and CDR2 YYNGEE. V shed 4 bases and J 7 bases; nucleotides not matched to a gene: 7. The CDR3 nucleotides are TGTGCCAGCAGCCCAACACCAGGGGGCGGGGAGCTGTTTTTT. Protein sequence: CASSPTPGGGELFF.

This clone was seen a single time. This chain uses TRBV18 with TRBJ1-2; D is undetermined. In germline, CDR1 is KGHSH, CDR2 LQKENI. This CDR3 region has 14 residues. Trimming took off 3 bases at V and 0 bases at J, with 8 bases between the two ends. CDR3: CASSPTFANYGYTF. The CDR3 DNA follows: TGTGCCAGCTCACCCACTTTTGCTAACTATGGCTACACCTTC.

The gene calls are TRBV7-2 and TRBJ2-7; TRBD1 is a possible D gene (6 bases). Germline loops: CDR1 SGHTA, CDR2 FQGNSA. The ends were cut back, 4 bases at V and 3 bases at J, with 10 bases in the middle. The CDR3 consists of 13 residues. CDR3 sequence: CASSSGQYYEQYF. The CDR3 region has the DNA TGTGCCAGCAGCTCCGGACAGTACTACGAGCAGTACTTC.

The chain uses TRBV28 and TRBJ2-1; 11 bases align to TRBD2. This CDR3 is built from 13 residues. V was pared by 4 bases and J by 14 bases, with 7 bases of the junction left unmatched. Per germline, CDR1 MDHEN and CDR2 SYDVKM. The CDR3 DNA reads as TGTGCCAGCAGTTCGCCGCTAGCGGGGGGAGAGTTCTTC. Its protein is CASSSPLAGGEFF. Based on the CDR3 plus reference TRBV28 and TRBJ2-1, the full variable domain is DVKVTQSSRYLVKRTGEKVFLECVQDMDHENMFWYRQDPGLGLRLIYFSYDVKMKEKGDIPEGYSVSREKKERFSLILESASTNQTSMYLCASSSPLAGGEFFGPGTRLTVL.